What follows describes a single TCR beta chain. The data originate from a study of Ad26.COV2.S vaccination and SARS-CoV-2 variants. Sequencing used immunoSEQ multiplex PCR; TCRdb keeps in-frame clones, though not all of them. The table shows fewer than 400,000 clones, with 90% occurring only once. The treatment here: some 19 received Ad26.COV2.S at low or high dose, single or two shots; a few received placebo; per-sample allocation not given. It was on day 63 after the first vaccine or placebo injection that samples were taken. The CDR3 is 16 residues long. V was shortened by 0 bases and J by 2 bases, with 10 bases between the two germline ends. Germline CDR1 reads LNHNV; CDR2 reads YYDKDF (reference sequence).

The sequences come from peripheral blood, collected in a trial of Ad26.COV2.S vaccine versus placebo. V gene TRBV15 combines with J gene TRBJ2-2; D gene uncertain. This receptor was identified in a person aged 18-65 years who received the Ad26.COV2.S COVID-19 vaccine or a placebo. This chain's CDR3 is CATSRDGKDNTGELFF. CDR3 nucleotide sequence: TGTGCCACCAGCAGAGATGGAAAAGATAACACCGGGGAGCTGTTTTTT.